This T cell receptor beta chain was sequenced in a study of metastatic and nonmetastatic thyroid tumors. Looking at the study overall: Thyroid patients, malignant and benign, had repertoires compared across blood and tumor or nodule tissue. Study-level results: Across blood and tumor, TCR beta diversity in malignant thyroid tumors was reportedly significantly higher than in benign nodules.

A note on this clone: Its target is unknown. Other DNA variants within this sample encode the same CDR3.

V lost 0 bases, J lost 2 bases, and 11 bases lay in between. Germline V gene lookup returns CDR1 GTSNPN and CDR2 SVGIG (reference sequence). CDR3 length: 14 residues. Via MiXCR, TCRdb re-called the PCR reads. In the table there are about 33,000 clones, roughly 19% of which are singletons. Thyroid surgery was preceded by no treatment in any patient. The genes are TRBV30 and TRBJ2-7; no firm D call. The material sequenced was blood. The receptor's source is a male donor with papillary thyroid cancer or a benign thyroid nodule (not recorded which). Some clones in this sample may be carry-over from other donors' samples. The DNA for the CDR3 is TGTGCCTGGAGTGTAAGATCGGGCCCCTACGAGCAGTACTTC. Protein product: CAWSVRSGPYEQYF.